Listed here is a single TCR beta chain. Germline V gives CDR1 SEHNR, CDR2 FQNEAQ (reference sequence). The CDR3 is 15 residues long. Trimming stripped 5 bases from V and 2 bases from J, with 15 bases between. The record originates from a study of blood T cell repertoires in COVID-19. Clones were read by immunoSEQ multiplex PCR, and TCRdb kept only the in-frame ones, dropping some. The data contain fewer than 300,000 clones, 88% of them singletons. Sequenced input: PBMCs or T cells enriched from blood (not recorded which). The receptor's source is a middle-aged woman with acute COVID-19. V gene TRBV7-9 combines with J gene TRBJ1-2; no firm D call. DNA of the CDR3: TGTGCCAGCAGCCGGGAAGGAGTGGTAAACTATGGCTACACCTTC. The encoded protein is CASSREGVVNYGYTF.